Listed here is a single T cell receptor (beta chain). This CDR3 comprises 15 residues. Trimming removed 5 bases from V and 4 bases from J, with 17 bases in between. The germline gives CDR1 LGHNT, CDR2 FRNRAP. Cohorts were based on clinical histories the participants reported. The sample belongs to a study of blood T cell repertoires in COVID-19. TCRdb keeps only in-frame clones here, not all; method: immunoSEQ multiplex PCR. The sample holds 490,000 or so clones, around 89% seen once. The V gene is TRBV12-5, the J gene TRBJ1-2; the D is unclear. The receptor was isolated from a woman aged 40 to 50 who had recovered from COVID-19. Specimen: PBMCs or T cells enriched from blood (not recorded which). As DNA, the CDR3 is TGTGCTAGTGGTAGAGACATCACAGCCTCCTATGGCTACACCTTC. It is translated as CASGRDITASYGYTF.